This T cell receptor beta chain was documented in a study of cytomegalovirus exposure and HLA in healthy donors. Study results and limitations: More clonal expansion characterized HLA-associated TCR beta chains than equally common others in a later analysis. Most sequenced TCRs were rare (though some public TCRs occurred in many donors).

The PCR employed 60 Vbeta primers together with 13 Jbeta primers. Libraries were prepared by immunoSEQ multiplex PCR; TCRdb keeps only in-frame clonotypes and omits some of them. The table has under 60,000 clones, roughly 77% seen once. This CDR3 has 17 residues. Germline V gives CDR1 SGHDT, CDR2 YYEEEE. In regard to this clone: Its antigen remains unknown. A read error may produce the germline difference seen at one junction end.

The gene calls are TRBV5-6 and TRBJ1-5; maybe TRBD1 (6 bases). Sequenced input: PBMCs. The receptor comes from a woman between 40 and 55 years old in good health and CMV-seropositive. In nucleotides, the CDR3 is TGTGCCAGCAGCTCCCTCGGCGGGTTGAGGGACAATCAGCCTCAGCATTTT. Translating it yields CASSSLGGLRDNQPQHF.